This TCR beta chain came from a study of molecular identifiers for immune sequencing clone quantification. Sorting captured naive CD8 T cells as CD8+CD4-CCR7+CD45RA+. Study-level points and caveats: A single cell's spiked Jurkat TCR RNA was reportedly detectable among about a million naive cells. For highly expanded clones, sizes could be underestimated when identical TCR molecules share a barcode.

Trimming left V 0 bases short and J 5 bases short, with 13 bases between. The CDR3 sequence is 14 residues long. Germline values: CDR1 GTSNPN, CDR2 SVGIG (reference sequence). This clonotype was seen a handful of times. Its target is unknown. Methods described previously, with TCR primers listed, were used for bulk TCR libraries. TCRdb processed the PCR reads anew with MiXCR; each CDR3 protein has one entry. Of more than 250,000 distinct CDR3 sequences listed, about a fifth are singletons. The sequence came from a human donor in good health. Some libraries in this study had Jurkat cell RNA spiked in. Sequencing was carried out using naive CD8+ T cells from blood, with Jurkat cell RNA spiked in. Sample subset: FACS-sorted CD8+CD4-CCR7+CD45RA+ naive T cells. This rearrangement joins TRBV30 to TRBJ1-1; D remains ambiguous. CDR3 in DNA: TGTGCCTGGAGTGTACATGAGGGAGGGACTGAAGCTTTCTTT. Protein sequence: CAWSVHEGGTEAFF. Full variable domain (missing parts from reference TRBV30 and TRBJ1-1): SQTIHQWPATLVQPVGSPLSLECTVEGTSNPNLYWYRQAAGRGLQLLFYSVGIGQISSEVPQNLSASRPQDRQFILSSKKLLLSDSGFYLCAWSVHEGGTEAFFGQGTRLTVV.